Listed here are 12 T cell receptor beta chains from one sample, sequenced in a study of beta chain features in type 1 diabetes. General observations from the study: All four CD4+ subsets from Type 1 diabetes patients carried moderately but significantly shorter TCRB CDR3s.

No cognate antigen is known for these TCRs. The sequenced template was cDNA made from the entire isolated RNA. Profiling relied on immunoSEQ multiplex PCR, and the TCRdb table lists in-frame clones only, not all of them. Here the sample spans about 15,000 clones, about three quarters being singletons. Sequencing was done on a sample of Tregs from blood. The origin of the receptors is a man in his thirties or forties with type 1 diabetes.

This chain uses TRBV30 with TRBJ1-2; D unresolved. There are 12 residues in the CDR3. The germline V and J ends were trimmed by 2 bases and 4 bases, with 8 bases remaining between them. Germline lookup yields CDR1 GTSNPN and CDR2 SVGIG (reference sequence). The chain's CDR3 is CAWSSGIYGYTF. CDR3 nucleotides: TGTGCCTGGAGTTCGGGAATCTATGGCTACACCTTC.

The chain couples TRBV6-5 to TRBJ2-7; 7 nucleotides match TRBD1. The CDR3 sequence is 15 residues long. Germline loops: CDR1 MNHEY, CDR2 SVGAGI. V was clipped by 9 bases and J by 5 bases; unmatched bases: 16. DNA for the CDR3: TGTGCCAGTAGTCCAGAACAGGGGCGTCCCCACGAGCAGTACTTC. Protein product: CASSPEQGRPHEQYF.

The chain carries TRBV7-2 and TRBJ2-3, with 13 bases that match TRBD2. CDR1 is SGHTA and CDR2 is FQGNSA in the germline V gene. Germline trimming cut 4 bases from V and 5 bases from J; bases unmatched to any gene: 15. The CDR3 is 19 residues long. CDR3 DNA: TGTGCCAGCAGCTCGGTACTAGCGGGAGGGCCGGGTCCCGTAGATACGCAGTATTTT. Its translation is CASSSVLAGGPGPVDTQYF. Complete variable domain (other parts from reference TRBV7-2 and TRBJ2-3): GAGVSQSPSNKVTEKGKDVELRCDPISGHTALYWYRQSLGQGLEFLIYFQGNSAPDKSGLPSDRFSAERTGGSVSTLTIQRTQQEDSAVYLCASSSVLAGGPGPVDTQYFGPGTRLTVL.

The chain employs TRBV7-2 and TRBJ1-1; 7 bases line up with TRBD1. Germline CDR1 reads SGHTA; CDR2 reads FQGNSA. This CDR3 is built from 11 residues. After removal of 6 bases from V and 11 bases from J, the junction contained 6 bases not matched to a gene. The CDR3 region has the DNA TGTGCCAGCAGGTCGGGACAGAGGGCTTTCTTT. Protein: CASRSGQRAFF.

The chain has TRBV6-5 and TRBJ1-1; maybe TRBD1 (6 bases). V shed 0 bases and J shed 0 bases, with 11 bases lying between them. The CDR3 sequence is 16 residues long. The germline V gene encodes CDR1 MNHEY and CDR2 SVGAGI. DNA for the CDR3: TGTGCCAGCAGTTACTCGCTGGGGGGGCTGAACACTGAAGCTTTCTTT. This translates into CASSYSLGGLNTEAFF.

This chain uses TRBV2 with TRBJ1-5, with a weak D call TRBD1 (5 bases). The CDR3 is 14 amino acids. The V end lost 6 bases, the J end lost 4 bases, and 13 bases lay between the germline ends. The germline V gene has CDR1 SNHLY and CDR2 FYNNEI. CDR3 protein: CASSPMEGNQPQHF. The CDR3 DNA reads as TGTGCCAGCAGCCCCATGGAGGGGAATCAGCCCCAGCATTTT.

Comments on this clone: Within the sample, other DNA sequences also encode this same CDR3. The rearrangement links TRBV9 to TRBJ1-6, with a weak D call TRBD1 (6 bases). The V gene's germline CDR1 is SGDLS and CDR2 YYNGEE. The CDR3 covers 14 residues. The ends were cut back, 4 bases at V and 8 bases at J, with 13 bases in the middle. This chain's CDR3 is CASSPRDTDSPLHF. In nucleotides, the CDR3 is TGTGCCAGCAGCCCGAGGGACACAGATTCACCCCTCCACTTT.

The chain couples TRBV4-1 to TRBJ2-7, with D possibly TRBD2 on 7 matching bases. The germline CDR1 and CDR2 sequences are MGHRA and YSYEKL. CDR3 size: 14 residues. V dropped 4 bases and J dropped 5 bases, with 15 bases sitting between them. CDR3 sequence: CASSLRGGEDEQYF. The CDR3 nucleotides are TGCGCCAGCAGCCTGAGGGGGGGGGAAGACGAGCAGTACTTC.

This chain connects TRBV19 to TRBJ2-1; maybe TRBD2 (6 bases). Per germline, CDR1 LNHDA and CDR2 SQIVND (reference sequence). Deletions cut 3 bases from V and 6 bases from J, with 12 bases between. The CDR3 runs to 14 residues. The CDR3 region has the DNA TGTGCCAGTAGTATGAGGAGGGTCGGCAATGAGCAGTTCTTC. Amino acid sequence: CASSMRRVGNEQFF. Full variable domain (rest looked up from reference TRBV19 and TRBJ2-1): DGGITQSPKYLFRKEGQNVTLSCEQNLNHDAMYWYRQDPGQGLRLIYYSQIVNDFQKGDIAEGYSVSREKKESFPLTVTSAQKNPTAFYLCASSMRRVGNEQFFGPGTRLTVL.

As DNA, the CDR3 is TGTGCCAGCAGCCTGCCCCCGGGTCCCGAGTACTTC. It is translated as CASSLPPGPEYF. This rearrangement joins TRBV5-4 to TRBJ2-5; D gene unclear. The V gene's germline CDR1 is SGHNT and CDR2 YYREEE (reference sequence). The CDR3 is made up of 12 amino acids. Trimming took off 4 bases at V and 12 bases at J, with 16 bases between the two ends.

This chain uses TRBV2 with TRBJ2-5; no clear D. This CDR3 is built from 14 residues. Germline CDR1 SNHLY, CDR2 FYNNEI. Deletions cut 2 bases from V and 1 base from J, with 8 bases between. The CDR3 DNA follows: TGTGCCAGCAGTGAATGGGCAGGCCAAGAGACCCAGTACTTC. As protein: CASSEWAGQETQYF. The full variable domain, completed using reference TRBV2 and TRBJ2-5, is EPEVTQTPSHQVTQMGQEVILRCVPISNHLYFYWYRQILGQKVEFLVSFYNNEISEKSEIFDDQFSVERPDGSNFTLKIRSTKLEDSAMYFCASSEWAGQETQYFGPGTRLLVL.

V usage is TRBV11-2 and J usage is TRBJ1-1; D perhaps matches TRBD1 (6 bases). CDR3 size: 14 residues. V lost 3 bases and J lost 1, with 9 bases in between. Germline lookup yields CDR1 SGHAT and CDR2 FQNNGV. The CDR3 DNA follows: TGTGCCAGCAGCTTCGGGGGGCCGAACACTGAAGCTTTCTTT. It encodes CASSFGGPNTEAFF. The variable domain in full, completed from reference TRBV11-2 and TRBJ1-1, reads EAGVAQSPRYKIIEKRQSVAFWCNPISGHATLYWYQQILGQGPKLLIQFQNNGVVDDSQLPKDRFSAERLKGVDSTLKIQPAKLEDSAVYLCASSFGGPNTEAFFGQGTRLTVV.